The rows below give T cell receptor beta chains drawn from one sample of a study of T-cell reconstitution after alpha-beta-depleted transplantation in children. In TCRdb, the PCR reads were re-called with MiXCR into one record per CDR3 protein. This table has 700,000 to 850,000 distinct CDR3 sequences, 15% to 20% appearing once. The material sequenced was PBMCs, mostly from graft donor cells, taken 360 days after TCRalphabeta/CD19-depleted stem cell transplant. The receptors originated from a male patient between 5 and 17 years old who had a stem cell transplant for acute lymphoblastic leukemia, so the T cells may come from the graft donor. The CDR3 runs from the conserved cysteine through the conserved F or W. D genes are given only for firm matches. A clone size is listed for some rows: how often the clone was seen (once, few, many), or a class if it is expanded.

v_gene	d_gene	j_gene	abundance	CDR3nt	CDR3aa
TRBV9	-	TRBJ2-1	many	TGTGCCAGCAGCGTAGAAGGGGCAGGACCCCCCCACAAGCAGTTCTTC	CASSVEGAGPPHKQFF
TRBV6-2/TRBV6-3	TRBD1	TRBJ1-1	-	TGTGCCAGCAGCCGACACGTCGACAGGGGCCACACTGAAGCTTTCTTT	CASSRHVDRGHTEAFF
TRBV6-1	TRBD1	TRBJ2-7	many	TGTGCCAGCAGGCCAGGACAGGGGTTCACCTACGAGCAGTACTTC	CASRPGQGFTYEQYF
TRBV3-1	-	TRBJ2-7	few	TGTGCCAGCAGCCAAGGGTATGGGACATCGGGCTACGAGCAGTACTTC	CASSQGYGTSGYEQYF
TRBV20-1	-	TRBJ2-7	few	TGCAGTGCTCTAGACACAGGGAGCGGCAACGAGCAGTACTTC	CSALDTGSGNEQYF
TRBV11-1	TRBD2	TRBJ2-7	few	TGTGCCAGCAGCTCGGAAGCGGGAGGGCCCTCTTACGAGCAGTACTTC	CASSSEAGGPSYEQYF
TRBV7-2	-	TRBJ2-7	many	TGTGCCAGCAGCTTATTGGGGGTAACAGGCTACGAGCAGTACTTC	CASSLLGVTGYEQYF
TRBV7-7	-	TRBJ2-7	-	TGTGCCAGCCTCTGGGGTCCTTCCTACGAGCAGTACTTC	CASLWGPSYEQYF
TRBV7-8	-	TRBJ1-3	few	TGTGCCAGCAGCTTAGCTTACTCTGGAAACACCATATATTTT	CASSLAYSGNTIYF
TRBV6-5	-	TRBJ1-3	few	TGTGCCAGCAGTTACTCCGGGACCGGCGATGGAAACACCATATATTTT	CASSYSGTGDGNTIYF
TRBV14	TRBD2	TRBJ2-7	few	TGTGCCAGCAGCCAGATAGCGGGATCCACCTACGAGCAGTACTTC	CASSQIAGSTYEQYF
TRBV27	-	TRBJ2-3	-	TGTGCCAGCTCGGGGTTTCACACAGATACGCAGTATTTT	CASSGFHTDTQYF
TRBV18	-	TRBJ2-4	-	TGTGCCAGCTCATTACCTAGCGAACCCAAAAACATTCAGTACTTC	CASSLPSEPKNIQYF
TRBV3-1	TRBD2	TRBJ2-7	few	TGTGCCAGCAGCCACCGGGACTACTCCTACGAGCAGTACTTC	CASSHRDYSYEQYF
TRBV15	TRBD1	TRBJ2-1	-	TGTGCCACCAGCCGCCGGACAGGGGCGGGTTCCTACAATGAGCAGTTCTTC	CATSRRTGAGSYNEQFF
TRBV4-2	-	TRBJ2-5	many	TGTGCCAGCAGCCAAGATCTGGTTGGGTTCCGAGAGACCCAGTACTTC	CASSQDLVGFRETQYF
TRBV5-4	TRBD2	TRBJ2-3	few	TGTGCCAGCTCTAGCGGGAGCCCAGATACGCAGTATTTT	CASSSGSPDTQYF
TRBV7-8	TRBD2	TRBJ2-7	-	TGTGCCAGCAGCTTAGGCGGGGGGGCTACCTCCTACGAGCAGTACTTC	CASSLGGGATSYEQYF
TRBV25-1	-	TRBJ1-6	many	TGTGCCAGCAGTAACAGTGGGGGACGGGCCTATAATTCACCCCTCCACTTT	CASSNSGGRAYNSPLHF
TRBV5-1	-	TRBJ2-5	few	TGCGCCAGCAGCCCATATGACACGGAGACCCAGTACTTC	CASSPYDTETQYF
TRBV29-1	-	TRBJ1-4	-	TGCAGCGTTGAGGGGACTGACGAGGCCACTAATGAAAAACCGTTTTTT	CSVEGTDEATNEKPFF
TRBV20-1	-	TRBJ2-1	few	TGCAGTGCAATGGAAATCGGGCAGTTCTTC	CSAMEIGQFF
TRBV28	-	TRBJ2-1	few	TGTGCCAGCAGTGGGCTGGGCGAGCTAGACAATGAGCAGTTCTTC	CASSGLGELDNEQFF
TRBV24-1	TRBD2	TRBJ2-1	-	TGTGCCACCAGTGATCGACTAGCGGACCCCTACAATGAGCAGTTCTTC	CATSDRLADPYNEQFF
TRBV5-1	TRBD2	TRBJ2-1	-	TGCGCCAGCAGCTTGGGTCGAGTGAGCGGGAGCCTGGAGTCCTACAATGAGCAGTTCTTC	CASSLGRVSGSLESYNEQFF
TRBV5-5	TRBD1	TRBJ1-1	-	TGTGCCAGCAGCTTGGCTACAGGGGAACGGCGAGGTGCTTTCTTT	CASSLATGERRGAFF
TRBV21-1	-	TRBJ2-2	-	TGTGCCAGCAGCAAAAAATCAAGTGACAGGGGGCAAACCGGGGAGCTGTTTTTT	CASSKKSSDRGQTGELFF
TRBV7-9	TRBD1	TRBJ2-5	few	TGTGCTTTAGGACAGGGGGCGAAAGAGACCCAGTACTTC	CALGQGAKETQYF
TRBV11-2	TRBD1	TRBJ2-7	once	TGTGCCAGCAGCCCCCTGGGAGGGACAGGGGCCCACGAGCAGTACTTC	CASSPLGGTGAHEQYF
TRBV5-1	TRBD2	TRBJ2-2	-	TGCGCCAGCAGCCTCCGGACTAGCGGGATTGGAGACACCGGGGAGCTGTTTTTT	CASSLRTSGIGDTGELFF
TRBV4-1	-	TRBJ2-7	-	TGCGCCAGCAGCTACTTGTCGGGGGCGCGGGAGCGGTACTTC	CASSYLSGARERYF
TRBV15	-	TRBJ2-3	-	TGTGCCACCAGCAGAGAGGGTAGGGCAGATACGCAGTATTTT	CATSREGRADTQYF
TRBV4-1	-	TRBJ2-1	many	TGCGCCAGCAGGGGCGCCGGATACTCCTACAATGAGCAGTTCTTC	CASRGAGYSYNEQFF
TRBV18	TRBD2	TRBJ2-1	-	TGTGCCAGCTCACCACCGGCTAGCGGGATCGATGAGCAGTTCTTC	CASSPPASGIDEQFF
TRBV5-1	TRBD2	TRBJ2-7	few	TGCGCCAGCAGCTTGGGTCAGGGCGGGAGCTCCTACGAGCAGTACTTC	CASSLGQGGSSYEQYF
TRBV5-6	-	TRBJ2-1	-	TGTGCCAGCAGCTTCGCTTCACTAACTGAGCAGTTCTTC	CASSFASLTEQFF
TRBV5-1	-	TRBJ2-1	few	TGCGCCAGCATGGAGGGGGCGAGTTCGTACAATGAGCAGTTCTTC	CASMEGASSYNEQFF
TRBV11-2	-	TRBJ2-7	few	TGTGCCAGTGCTGTTGGCAGGGGCTACGAGCAGTACTTC	CASAVGRGYEQYF
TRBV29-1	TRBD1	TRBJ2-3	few	TGCAGCGTTGACATGGGGACAGGGGAAGATACGCAGTATTTT	CSVDMGTGEDTQYF
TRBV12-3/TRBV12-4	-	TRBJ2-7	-	TGTGCCAGCAGTTCCCTAGCGCCGGTCGACGAGCAGTACTTC	CASSSLAPVDEQYF
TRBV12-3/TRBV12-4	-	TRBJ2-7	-	TGTGCCAGCAGTTTGAGGGGGTCCGGTTACGAGCAGTACTTC	CASSLRGSGYEQYF
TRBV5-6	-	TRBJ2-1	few	TGTGCCAGCAGCCCCTTAGGTCATAGATATAACAATGAGCAGTTCTTC	CASSPLGHRYNNEQFF
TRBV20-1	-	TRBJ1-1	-	TGCAGTGCTAGTGTTCCTAATGAAGCTTTCTTT	CSASVPNEAFF
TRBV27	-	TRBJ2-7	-	TGTGCCAGCAGTACGTCAAGGGGTCATCCGCGCTACGAGCAGTACTTC	CASSTSRGHPRYEQYF
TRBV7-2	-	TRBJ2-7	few	TGTGCCAGCAGGCGTCTAGGGACGGGGCCCTACGAGCAGTACTTC	CASRRLGTGPYEQYF
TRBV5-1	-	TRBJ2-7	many	TGCGCCAGCAGCTTGGAGGCAGGGGTCTACGAGCAGTACTTC	CASSLEAGVYEQYF
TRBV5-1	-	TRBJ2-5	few	TGCGCCAGCACCCCGGGCAACCAAGAGACCCAGTACTTC	CASTPGNQETQYF
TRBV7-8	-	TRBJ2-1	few	TGTGCCAGCAGCTTACATATCGGTTTCGGCCCAACAATAGATGAGCAGTTCTTC	CASSLHIGFGPTIDEQFF
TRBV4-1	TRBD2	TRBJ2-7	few	TGCGCCAGCAGCCCTCAGAGACTAGCTGATGAGCAGTACTTC	CASSPQRLADEQYF
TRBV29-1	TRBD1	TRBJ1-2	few	TGCAGCGTTGGACAGGGAGGCGGTAACTATGGCTACACCTTC	CSVGQGGGNYGYTF
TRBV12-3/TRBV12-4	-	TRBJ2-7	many	TGTGCCAGCAGAGAGAGTCTCGAGCAGTACTTC	CASRESLEQYF
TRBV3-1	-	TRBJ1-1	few	TGTGCCAGCAGCCAAGATCAAAAATGGCCCATGAACACTGAAGCTTTCTTT	CASSQDQKWPMNTEAFF
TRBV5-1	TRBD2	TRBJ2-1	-	TGCGCCAGCAGCGAGCGGACTAGCGGGATGTTGTCCTACAATGAGCAGTTCTTC	CASSERTSGMLSYNEQFF
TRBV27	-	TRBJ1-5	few	TGTGCCAGCAGTTTTGCCCTCAGCCCCAATCAGCCCCAGCATTTT	CASSFALSPNQPQHF
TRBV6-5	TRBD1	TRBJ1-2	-	TGTGCCAGCAGTTCCGGGGACAGGGGGCCTGGTGGCTACACCTTC	CASSSGDRGPGGYTF
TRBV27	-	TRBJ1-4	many	TGTGCCAGCTCGACGGTTGTGGGTCTAAATGAAAAACTGTTTTTT	CASSTVVGLNEKLFF
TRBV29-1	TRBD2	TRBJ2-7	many	TGCAGCGTTGATCTAGCGAGCGGGACTAACTACGAGCAGTACTTC	CSVDLASGTNYEQYF
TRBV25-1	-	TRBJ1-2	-	TGTGCCAGCAGGGATACAGGGATTTCTAACTATGGCTACACCTTC	CASRDTGISNYGYTF
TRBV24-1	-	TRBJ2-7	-	TGTGCCACCAGTGATTTTCCCAGGGACGAGCAGTACTTC	CATSDFPRDEQYF